These T cell receptor beta chains were read from a single sample in a study of neurological immune-mediated disorders. TCRdb redid the calling of the 5' RACE reads with MiXCR, one entry per CDR3 protein. The profile shows 87,000 or so distinct CDR3 sequences, around 3.3% of them singletons. Input material: PBMCs. These receptors all come from a young woman with multiple sclerosis. Both conserved end residues are part of each CDR3. Each record gives: D gene, clone size, V gene, J gene, CDR3 protein, CDR3 DNA. The D gene is left open where the match is weak. Part of the rows lack a size; the others show once, few, many or a class for expanded clones.

d_gene: TRBD1
abundance: many
v_gene: TRBV28
j_gene: TRBJ1-6
CDR3aa: CASSFLKPGQISTLNF
CDR3nt: TGTGCCAGCAGTTTTCTAAAACCGGGACAGATTTCAACCCTCAACTTT

d_gene: TRBD2
abundance: many
v_gene: TRBV10-1
j_gene: TRBJ2-1
CDR3aa: CASSGLADDNEQFF
CDR3nt: TGCGCCAGCAGTGGACTAGCGGATGACAATGAGCAGTTCTTC

d_gene: TRBD1
abundance: many
v_gene: TRBV20-1
j_gene: TRBJ1-5
CDR3aa: CSARDLHHPGQGQPQHF
CDR3nt: TGCAGTGCTAGAGACCTACATCACCCGGGACAGGGTCAGCCCCAGCATTTT

d_gene: -
abundance: many
v_gene: TRBV30
j_gene: TRBJ2-1
CDR3aa: CAAGGPFYNEQFF
CDR3nt: TGTGCCGCTGGAGGGCCCTTTTACAATGAGCAGTTCTTC

d_gene: TRBD1
abundance: many
v_gene: TRBV11-2
j_gene: TRBJ2-5
CDR3aa: CASSLGQGAWETQYF
CDR3nt: TGTGCCAGCAGCTTAGGACAGGGGGCGTGGGAGACCCAGTACTTC

d_gene: -
abundance: -
v_gene: TRBV27
j_gene: TRBJ2-7
CDR3aa: CASGFRDGSSYEQYF
CDR3nt: TGTGCCAGCGGATTCCGGGACGGGAGCTCCTACGAGCAGTACTTC

d_gene: -
abundance: many
v_gene: TRBV24-1
j_gene: TRBJ2-3
CDR3aa: CATSDLGTQYF
CDR3nt: TGTGCCACCAGTGACTTAGGGACGCAGTATTTT

d_gene: -
abundance: many
v_gene: TRBV7-2
j_gene: TRBJ2-3
CDR3aa: CASSLVASTDTQYF
CDR3nt: TGTGCCAGCAGCTTAGTGGCCAGCACAGATACGCAGTATTTT

d_gene: TRBD1
abundance: many
v_gene: TRBV20-1
j_gene: TRBJ2-7
CDR3aa: CSARPFRQGVEYEQYF
CDR3nt: TGCAGTGCTAGACCTTTTCGACAGGGGGTGGAATACGAGCAGTACTTC

d_gene: TRBD1
abundance: many
v_gene: TRBV20-1
j_gene: TRBJ1-5
CDR3aa: CSAFKTGGGNQPQHF
CDR3nt: TGCAGTGCCTTTAAGACAGGGGGGGGCAATCAGCCCCAGCATTTT

d_gene: -
abundance: many
v_gene: TRBV3-1
j_gene: TRBJ2-5
CDR3aa: CASSQGAQETQYF
CDR3nt: TGTGCCAGCAGCCAAGGAGCACAAGAGACCCAGTACTTC

d_gene: -
abundance: many
v_gene: TRBV7-8
j_gene: TRBJ2-2
CDR3aa: CASSSPTGELFF
CDR3nt: TGTGCCAGCAGCTCCCCCACCGGGGAGCTGTTTTTT

d_gene: TRBD2
abundance: many
v_gene: TRBV3-1
j_gene: TRBJ2-2
CDR3aa: CASSQTGTSGGTGELFF
CDR3nt: TGTGCCAGCAGCCAAACCGGGACTAGCGGGGGGACCGGGGAGCTGTTTTTT

d_gene: TRBD1
abundance: many
v_gene: TRBV27
j_gene: TRBJ1-5
CDR3aa: CASSLRSVGQGANQPQHF
CDR3nt: TGTGCCAGCAGTTTAAGGTCTGTGGGGCAGGGGGCGAATCAGCCCCAGCATTTT

d_gene: -
abundance: many
v_gene: TRBV5-8
j_gene: TRBJ1-2
CDR3aa: CASSFVGGRNGYGYTF
CDR3nt: TGTGCCAGCAGCTTTGTAGGGGGGCGCAATGGCTATGGCTACACCTTC

d_gene: -
abundance: many
v_gene: TRBV5-1
j_gene: TRBJ2-3
CDR3aa: CASSLDVNTQYF
CDR3nt: TGCGCCAGCAGCTTGGATGTGAATACGCAGTATTTT

d_gene: -
abundance: -
v_gene: TRBV5-1
j_gene: TRBJ2-2
CDR3aa: CASSYPGSTGELFF
CDR3nt: TGCGCCAGCAGCTACCCAGGGAGCACCGGGGAGCTGTTTTTT

d_gene: -
abundance: many
v_gene: TRBV6-5
j_gene: TRBJ1-4
CDR3aa: CASSYRRGNEKLFF
CDR3nt: TGTGCCAGCAGTTATAGGAGGGGCAATGAAAAACTGTTTTTT

d_gene: TRBD2
abundance: many
v_gene: TRBV29-1
j_gene: TRBJ2-5
CDR3aa: CSAEVAGIQETQYF
CDR3nt: TGCAGCGCCGAGGTAGCGGGGATCCAAGAGACCCAGTACTTC

d_gene: TRBD2
abundance: many
v_gene: TRBV7-2
j_gene: TRBJ2-7
CDR3aa: CASSLGGSGGLYEQYF
CDR3nt: TGTGCCAGCAGCTTAGGTGGTAGCGGGGGCCTCTACGAGCAGTACTTC

d_gene: TRBD1
abundance: many
v_gene: TRBV5-1
j_gene: TRBJ2-1
CDR3aa: CASSPPGQGQVEQFF
CDR3nt: TGCGCCAGCAGCCCCCCGGGACAGGGTCAGGTTGAGCAGTTCTTC

d_gene: -
abundance: many
v_gene: TRBV7-2
j_gene: TRBJ1-3
CDR3aa: CASSSNTRSFSGNTIYF
CDR3nt: TGTGCCAGCAGCTCAAATACCCGATCGTTCTCTGGAAACACCATATATTTT

d_gene: -
abundance: few
v_gene: TRBV15
j_gene: TRBJ2-2
CDR3aa: CATSSTLTGELFF
CDR3nt: TGTGCCACCAGCAGTACCCTAACCGGGGAGCTGTTTTTT

d_gene: -
abundance: many
v_gene: TRBV5-1
j_gene: TRBJ2-5
CDR3aa: CASSLGHKETQYF
CDR3nt: TGCGCCAGCAGCTTAGGTCACAAAGAGACCCAGTACTTC

d_gene: -
abundance: many
v_gene: TRBV6-2/TRBV6-3
j_gene: TRBJ1-1
CDR3aa: CASSYPSTGRNTEAFF
CDR3nt: TGTGCCAGCAGTTACCCCTCAACAGGGCGGAACACTGAAGCTTTCTTT

d_gene: -
abundance: many
v_gene: TRBV6-6
j_gene: TRBJ2-1
CDR3aa: CASSYPHGSNNEQFF
CDR3nt: TGTGCCAGCAGTTACCCTCACGGGTCGAACAATGAGCAGTTCTTC

d_gene: TRBD2
abundance: few
v_gene: TRBV7-2
j_gene: TRBJ2-7
CDR3aa: CASSSGREVYEQYF
CDR3nt: TGTGCCAGCAGCTCGGGGCGGGAGGTATACGAGCAGTACTTC

d_gene: -
abundance: many
v_gene: TRBV3-1
j_gene: TRBJ1-2
CDR3aa: CASSQVGHNYGYTF
CDR3nt: TGTGCCAGCAGCCAAGTCGGCCACAACTATGGCTACACCTTC

d_gene: -
abundance: many
v_gene: TRBV9
j_gene: TRBJ2-1
CDR3aa: CASSVASSGVNEQFF
CDR3nt: TGTGCCAGCAGCGTCGCCTCTTCGGGAGTCAATGAGCAGTTCTTC

d_gene: -
abundance: many
v_gene: TRBV12-3/TRBV12-4
j_gene: TRBJ1-1
CDR3aa: CASSFDPNTEAFF
CDR3nt: TGTGCCAGCAGTTTCGACCCAAACACTGAAGCTTTCTTT

d_gene: -
abundance: many
v_gene: TRBV2
j_gene: TRBJ2-1
CDR3aa: CASSGQAPYNEQFF
CDR3nt: TGTGCCAGCAGTGGACAGGCTCCCTACAATGAGCAGTTCTTC

d_gene: TRBD2
abundance: many
v_gene: TRBV20-1
j_gene: TRBJ2-1
CDR3aa: CSAGGLAGVNEQFF
CDR3nt: TGCAGTGCTGGGGGACTAGCGGGAGTCAATGAGCAGTTCTTC

d_gene: -
abundance: -
v_gene: TRBV5-1
j_gene: TRBJ1-1
CDR3aa: CASSLEGGARRNTEAFF
CDR3nt: TGCGCCAGCAGCTTGGAGGGGGGGGCGAGACGGAACACTGAAGCTTTCTTT

d_gene: -
abundance: many
v_gene: TRBV19
j_gene: TRBJ1-1
CDR3aa: CASTQPYTEAFF
CDR3nt: TGTGCCAGTACCCAGCCTTACACTGAAGCTTTCTTT

d_gene: TRBD1
abundance: many
v_gene: TRBV12-3/TRBV12-4
j_gene: TRBJ1-2
CDR3aa: CASRQTGTGDYGYTF
CDR3nt: TGTGCCAGCAGACAAACCGGGACAGGGGACTATGGCTACACCTTC

d_gene: -
abundance: many
v_gene: TRBV7-2
j_gene: TRBJ1-1
CDR3aa: CASSLLAGTPRKNTEAFF
CDR3nt: TGTGCCAGCAGCTTATTGGCCGGGACACCGCGAAAGAACACTGAAGCTTTCTTT

d_gene: TRBD2
abundance: many
v_gene: TRBV25-1
j_gene: TRBJ2-7
CDR3aa: CASSGLADNNSYEQYF
CDR3nt: TGTGCCAGCAGTGGACTAGCGGATAACAACTCCTACGAGCAGTACTTC

d_gene: -
abundance: many
v_gene: TRBV20-1
j_gene: TRBJ1-1
CDR3aa: CSARKEFEAFF
CDR3nt: TGCAGTGCTAGGAAGGAGTTTGAAGCTTTCTTT

d_gene: TRBD2
abundance: many
v_gene: TRBV5-6
j_gene: TRBJ2-3
CDR3aa: CASSYLGKRGGRNTQYF
CDR3nt: TGTGCCAGCAGCTACTTAGGGAAACGGGGGGGCCGAAATACGCAGTATTTT

d_gene: -
abundance: many
v_gene: TRBV14
j_gene: TRBJ1-2
CDR3aa: CASSQVPSANYGYTF
CDR3nt: TGTGCCAGCAGCCAAGTCCCCTCTGCGAACTATGGCTACACCTTC

d_gene: TRBD1
abundance: many
v_gene: TRBV20-1
j_gene: TRBJ1-6
CDR3aa: CSARDSVQGRVSSYNSPLHF
CDR3nt: TGCAGTGCTAGAGATAGTGTACAGGGGCGTGTGAGCTCCTATAATTCACCCCTCCACTTT